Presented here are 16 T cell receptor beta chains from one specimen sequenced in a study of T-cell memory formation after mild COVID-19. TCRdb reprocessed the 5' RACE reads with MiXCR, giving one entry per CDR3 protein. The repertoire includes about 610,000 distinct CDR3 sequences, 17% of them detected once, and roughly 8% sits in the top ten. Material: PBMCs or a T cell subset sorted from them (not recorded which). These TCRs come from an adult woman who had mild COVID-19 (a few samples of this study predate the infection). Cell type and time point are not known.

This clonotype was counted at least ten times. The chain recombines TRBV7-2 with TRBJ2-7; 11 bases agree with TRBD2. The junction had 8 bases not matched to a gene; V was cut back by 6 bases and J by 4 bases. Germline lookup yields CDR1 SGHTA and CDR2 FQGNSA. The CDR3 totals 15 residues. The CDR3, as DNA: TGTGCCAGCAGAGTACATAGCGGGGGGGCTTACGAGCAGTACTTC. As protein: CASRVHSGGAYEQYF. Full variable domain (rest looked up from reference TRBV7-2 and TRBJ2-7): GAGVSQSPSNKVTEKGKDVELRCDPISGHTALYWYRQSLGQGLEFLIYFQGNSAPDKSGLPSDRFSAERTGGSVSTLTIQRTQQEDSAVYLCASRVHSGGAYEQYFGPGTRLTVT.

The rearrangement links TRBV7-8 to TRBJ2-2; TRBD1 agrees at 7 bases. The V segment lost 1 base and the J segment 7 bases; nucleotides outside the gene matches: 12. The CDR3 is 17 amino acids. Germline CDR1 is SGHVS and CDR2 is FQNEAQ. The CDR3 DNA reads TGTGCCAGCAGCTTAGAATCACAGGGGTTTCGGGGCGGGGAGCTGTTTTTT. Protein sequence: CASSLESQGFRGGELFF.

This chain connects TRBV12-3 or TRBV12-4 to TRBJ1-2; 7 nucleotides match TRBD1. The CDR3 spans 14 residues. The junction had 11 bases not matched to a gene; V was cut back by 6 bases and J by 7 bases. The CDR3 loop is CASRLQGHPRGYTF. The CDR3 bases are TGTGCCAGCAGACTACAGGGGCACCCTCGTGGCTACACCTTC.

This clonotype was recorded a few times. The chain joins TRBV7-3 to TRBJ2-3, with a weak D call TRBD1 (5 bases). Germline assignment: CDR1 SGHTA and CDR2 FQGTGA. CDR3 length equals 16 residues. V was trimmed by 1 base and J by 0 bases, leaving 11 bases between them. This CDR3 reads CASSLRPRASTDTQYF. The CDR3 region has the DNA TGTGCCAGCAGCTTAAGGCCCAGGGCTAGCACAGATACGCAGTATTTT.

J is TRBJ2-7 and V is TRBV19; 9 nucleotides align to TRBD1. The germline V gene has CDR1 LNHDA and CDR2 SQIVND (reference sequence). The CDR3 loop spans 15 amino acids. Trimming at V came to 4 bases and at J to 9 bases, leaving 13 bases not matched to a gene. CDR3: CASSKRPGQGRGQYF. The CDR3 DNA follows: TGTGCCAGTAGTAAGAGGCCGGGACAGGGCCGTGGGCAGTACTTC.

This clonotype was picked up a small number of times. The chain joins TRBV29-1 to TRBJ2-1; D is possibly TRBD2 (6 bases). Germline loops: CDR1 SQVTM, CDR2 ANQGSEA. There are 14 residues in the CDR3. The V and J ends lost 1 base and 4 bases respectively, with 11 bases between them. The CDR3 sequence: CSVEVREAYNEQFF. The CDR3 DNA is TGCAGCGTTGAAGTCAGGGAGGCGTACAATGAGCAGTTCTTC.

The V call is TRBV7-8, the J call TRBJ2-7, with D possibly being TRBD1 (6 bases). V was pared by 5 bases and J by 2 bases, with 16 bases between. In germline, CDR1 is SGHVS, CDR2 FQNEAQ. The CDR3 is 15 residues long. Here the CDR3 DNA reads TGTGCCAGCAGCCAGGGGTGGGCAGGGCCCTACGAGCAGTACTTC. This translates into CASSQGWAGPYEQYF.

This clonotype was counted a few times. CDR3 amino acids: CSAREAGRRNQPQHF. The CDR3, as DNA: TGCAGTGCTAGAGAGGCTGGGCGGCGGAATCAGCCCCAGCATTTT. V is TRBV20-1 and J is TRBJ1-5; the D is unclear. The length of the CDR3 is 15 residues. The V end was cut by 0 bases, the J end by 4 bases, with 13 bases between. Germline CDR1 DFQATT, CDR2 SNEGSKA (reference sequence).

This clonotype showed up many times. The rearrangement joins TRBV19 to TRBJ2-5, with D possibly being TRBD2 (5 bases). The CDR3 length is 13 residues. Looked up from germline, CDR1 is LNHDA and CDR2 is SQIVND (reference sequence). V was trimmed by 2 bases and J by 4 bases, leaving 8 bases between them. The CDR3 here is CASSIQAGETQYF. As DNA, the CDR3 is TGTGCCAGTAGTATACAGGCGGGAGAGACCCAGTACTTC.

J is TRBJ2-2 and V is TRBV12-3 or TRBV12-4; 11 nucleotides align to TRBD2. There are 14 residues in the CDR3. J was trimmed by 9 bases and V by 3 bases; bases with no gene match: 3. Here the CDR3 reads CASSFSGRARELFF. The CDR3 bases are TGTGCCAGCAGTTTTAGCGGGAGGGCCCGGGAGCTGTTTTTT.

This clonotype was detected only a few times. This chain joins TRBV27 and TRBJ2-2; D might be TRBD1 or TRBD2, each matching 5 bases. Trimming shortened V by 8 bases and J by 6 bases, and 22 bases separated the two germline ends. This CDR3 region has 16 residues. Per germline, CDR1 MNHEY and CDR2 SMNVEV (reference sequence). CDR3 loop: CASSDRLLLGAGELFF. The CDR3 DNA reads TGTGCCAGCTCCGACAGACTCCTACTGGGGGCCGGGGAGCTGTTTTTT.

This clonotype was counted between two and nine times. CDR3 sequence: CASSVPSGMNTEAFF. For the CDR3, the DNA is TGTGCCAGCAGCGTACCGTCAGGTATGAACACTGAAGCTTTCTTT. The chain carries TRBV9 and TRBJ1-1; D not certain. The V end lost 1 base, the J end lost 0 bases, and 10 bases lay between the germline ends. Per the germline V gene, CDR1 is SGDLS and CDR2 is YYNGEE. The CDR3 is made up of 15 amino acids. The complete variable domain, with remaining parts taken from reference TRBV9 and TRBJ1-1, reads DSGVTQTPKHLITATGQRVTLRCSPRSGDLSVYWYQQSLDQGLQFLIQYYNGEERAKGNILERFSAQQFPDLHSELNLSSLELGDSALYFCASSVPSGMNTEAFFGQGTRLTVV.

The CDR3 DNA is TGTGCCAGCAGCCTGGAGGGACAGGGAGCGAACACCGGGGAGCTGTTTTTT. Translation gives CASSLEGQGANTGELFF. J is TRBJ2-2 and V is TRBV5-5; 9 positions match TRBD1. V gave up 4 bases and J gave up 0 bases; unmatched junction bases: 7. This CDR3 contains 17 residues. CDR1 and CDR2 from the germline V gene are SGHKS and YYEKEE (reference sequence).

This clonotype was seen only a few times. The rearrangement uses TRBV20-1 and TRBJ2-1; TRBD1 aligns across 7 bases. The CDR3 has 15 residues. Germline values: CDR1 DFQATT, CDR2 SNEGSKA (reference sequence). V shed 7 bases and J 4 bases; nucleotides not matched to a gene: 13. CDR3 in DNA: TGCAGTGGCTCCGCCGGGACAGCTTTTTACAATGAGCAGTTCTTC. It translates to CSGSAGTAFYNEQFF.

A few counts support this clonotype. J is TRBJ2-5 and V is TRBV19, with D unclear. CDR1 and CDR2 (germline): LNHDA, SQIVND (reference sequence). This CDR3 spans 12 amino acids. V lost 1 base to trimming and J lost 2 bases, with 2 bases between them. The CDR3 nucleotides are TGTGCCAGTAGTATAGGACAAGAGACCCAGTACTTC. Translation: CASSIGQETQYF.

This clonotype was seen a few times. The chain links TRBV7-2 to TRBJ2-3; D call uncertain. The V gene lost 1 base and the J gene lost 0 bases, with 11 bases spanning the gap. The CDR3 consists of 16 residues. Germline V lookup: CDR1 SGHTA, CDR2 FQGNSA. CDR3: CASSLVYGSSTDTQYF. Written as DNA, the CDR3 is TGTGCCAGCAGCTTAGTCTACGGAAGTAGCACAGATACGCAGTATTTT.